This T cell receptor beta chain was documented in a study of OX40 agonist ivuxolimab in advanced cancers. Study background: In this cohort, patients received ivuxolimab, an agonistic anti-OX40 (CD134) antibody.

Germline values: CDR1 MDHEN, CDR2 SYDVKM. This CDR3 spans 15 amino acids. Trimming cost V 2 bases and J 8 bases, with 15 bases left between them. With respect to this clone: Its antigen remains unidentified.

The study, taken as a whole, reports: Average numbers of expanded clones were greater in CD8+ T cells than in CD4+. Antigen targets of the expanded peripheral T cells went undetermined.

Repertoires were generated with immunoSEQ multiplex PCR, while TCRdb's copy carries only in-frame clones and drops some. The sample has some 70,000 clones; roughly nine tenths are singletons. This sample comprised CD4+ or CD8+ T cells sorted from blood, obtained in a trial of the OX40 agonist ivuxolimab. The J gene is TRBJ1-4, the V gene TRBV28; possibly TRBD1 for D (5 bases). This sequence was found in an adult with an advanced solid tumor such as melanoma, head and neck, liver or kidney cancer. The chain's CDR3 is CASSLVSGFGEKLFF. Here the CDR3 DNA reads TGTGCCAGCAGTTTAGTTTCAGGGTTCGGAGAAAAACTGTTTTTT.